This T cell receptor beta chain was captured by sequencing in a study of PD-L1 blockade in urothelial cancer. Overall study findings and caveats: Enhanced expansion of tumor-associated blood clones at 3 weeks characterized durable-benefit patients.

Concerning this clone itself: Its antigen is undetermined.

Profiled with immunoSEQ multiplex PCR; TCRdb holds only in-frame clones, not every one. This table has about 100,000 clones, about 89% appearing once. The length of the CDR3 is 13 residues. Trimming stripped 0 bases from V and 5 bases from J, with 7 bases between. CDR1 is SGHRS, CDR2 YFSETQ, per germline. The sequences come from PBMCs, collected around atezolizumab (anti-PD-L1) treatment. The genes are TRBV5-1 and TRBJ2-3, with D hard to call. This clonotype was obtained from a woman aged 80 or older with urothelial cancer. CDR3: CASSLANLDTQYF. CDR3 DNA sequence: TGCGCCAGCAGCTTGGCCAACTTAGATACGCAGTATTTT.